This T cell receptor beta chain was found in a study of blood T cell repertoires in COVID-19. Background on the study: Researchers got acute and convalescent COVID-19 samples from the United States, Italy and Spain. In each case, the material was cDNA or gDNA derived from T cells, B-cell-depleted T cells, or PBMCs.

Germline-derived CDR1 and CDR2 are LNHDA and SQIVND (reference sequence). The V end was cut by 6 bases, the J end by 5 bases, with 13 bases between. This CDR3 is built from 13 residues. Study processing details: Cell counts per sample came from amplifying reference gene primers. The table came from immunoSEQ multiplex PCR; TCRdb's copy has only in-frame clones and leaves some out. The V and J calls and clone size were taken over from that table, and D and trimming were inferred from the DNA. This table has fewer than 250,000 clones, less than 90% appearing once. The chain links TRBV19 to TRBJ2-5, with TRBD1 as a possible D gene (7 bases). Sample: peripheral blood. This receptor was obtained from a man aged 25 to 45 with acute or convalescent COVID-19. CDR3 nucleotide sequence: TGTGCCAGTAGCCGTCCAGGGGGGGAGACCCAGTACTTC. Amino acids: CASSRPGGETQYF.